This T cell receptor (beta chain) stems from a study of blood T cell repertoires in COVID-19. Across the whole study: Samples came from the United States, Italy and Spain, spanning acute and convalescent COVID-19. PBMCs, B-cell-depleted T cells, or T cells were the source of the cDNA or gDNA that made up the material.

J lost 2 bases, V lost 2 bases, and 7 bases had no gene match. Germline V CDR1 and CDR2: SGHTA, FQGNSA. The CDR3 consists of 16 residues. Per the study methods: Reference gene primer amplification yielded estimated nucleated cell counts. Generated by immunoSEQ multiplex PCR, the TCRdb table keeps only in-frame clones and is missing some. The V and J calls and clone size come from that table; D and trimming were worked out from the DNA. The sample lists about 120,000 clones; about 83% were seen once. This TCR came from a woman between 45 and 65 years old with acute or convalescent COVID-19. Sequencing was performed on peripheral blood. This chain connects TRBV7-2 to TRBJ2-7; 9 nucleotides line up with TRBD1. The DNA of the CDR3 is TGTGCCAGCAGCTTATCCCCGGACAGGGGTACCTACGAGCAGTACTTC. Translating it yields CASSLSPDRGTYEQYF.